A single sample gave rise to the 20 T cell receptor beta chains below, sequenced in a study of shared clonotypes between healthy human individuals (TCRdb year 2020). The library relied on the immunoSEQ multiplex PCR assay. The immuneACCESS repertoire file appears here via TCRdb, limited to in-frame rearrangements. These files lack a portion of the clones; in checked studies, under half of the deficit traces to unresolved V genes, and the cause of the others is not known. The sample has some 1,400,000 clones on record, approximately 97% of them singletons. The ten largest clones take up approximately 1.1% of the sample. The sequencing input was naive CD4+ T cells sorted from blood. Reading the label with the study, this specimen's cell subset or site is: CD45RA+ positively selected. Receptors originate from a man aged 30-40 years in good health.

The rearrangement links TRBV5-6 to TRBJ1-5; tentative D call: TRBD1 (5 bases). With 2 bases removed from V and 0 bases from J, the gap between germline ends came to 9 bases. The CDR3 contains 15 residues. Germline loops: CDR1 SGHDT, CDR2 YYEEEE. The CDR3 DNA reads TGTGCCAGCAGCTTTCAGGGATATAGCAATCAGCCCCAGCATTTT. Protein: CASSFQGYSNQPQHF.

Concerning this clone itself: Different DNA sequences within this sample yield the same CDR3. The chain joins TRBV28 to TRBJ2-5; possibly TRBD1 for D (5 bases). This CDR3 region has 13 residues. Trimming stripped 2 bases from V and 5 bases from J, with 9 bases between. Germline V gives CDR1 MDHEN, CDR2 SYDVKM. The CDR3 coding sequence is TGTGCCAGCAGTTTAGCAGGGCGGGAGACCCAGTACTTC. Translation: CASSLAGRETQYF.

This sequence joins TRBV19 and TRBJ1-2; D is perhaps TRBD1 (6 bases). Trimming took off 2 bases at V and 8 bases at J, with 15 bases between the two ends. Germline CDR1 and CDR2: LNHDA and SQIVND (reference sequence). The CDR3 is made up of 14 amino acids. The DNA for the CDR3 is TGTGCCAGTAGTATACTTGTGGGGGCTGACGGCTACACCTTC. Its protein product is CASSILVGADGYTF. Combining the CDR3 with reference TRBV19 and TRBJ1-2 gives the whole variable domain DGGITQSPKYLFRKEGQNVTLSCEQNLNHDAMYWYRQDPGQGLRLIYYSQIVNDFQKGDIAEGYSVSREKKESFPLTVTSAQKNPTAFYLCASSILVGADGYTFGSGTRLTVV.

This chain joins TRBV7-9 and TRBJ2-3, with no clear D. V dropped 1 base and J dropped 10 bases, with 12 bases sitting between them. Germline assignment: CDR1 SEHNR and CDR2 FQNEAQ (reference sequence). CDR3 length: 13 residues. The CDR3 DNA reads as TGTGCCAGCAGCTTAGAATTGGGGAACGCGCAGTATTTT. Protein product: CASSLELGNAQYF. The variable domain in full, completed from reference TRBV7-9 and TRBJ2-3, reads DTGVSQNPRHKITKRGQNVTFRCDPISEHNRLYWYRQTLGQGPEFLTYFQNEAQLEKSRLLSDRFSAERPKGSFSTLEIQRTEQGDSAMYLCASSLELGNAQYFGPGTRLTVL.

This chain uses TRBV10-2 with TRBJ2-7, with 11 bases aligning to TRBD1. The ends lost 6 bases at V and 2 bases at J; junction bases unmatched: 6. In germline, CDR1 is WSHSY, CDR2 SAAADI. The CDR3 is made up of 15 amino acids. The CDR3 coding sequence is TGCGCCAGCAGCGATGGGACAGGGGGGCCCTACGAGCAGTACTTC. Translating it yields CASSDGTGGPYEQYF.

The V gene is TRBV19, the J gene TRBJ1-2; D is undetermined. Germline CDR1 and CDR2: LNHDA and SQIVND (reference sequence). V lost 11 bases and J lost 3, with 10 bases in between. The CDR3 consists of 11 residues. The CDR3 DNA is TGTGCCGGACGGAGGGACTATGGCTACACCTTC. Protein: CAGRRDYGYTF.

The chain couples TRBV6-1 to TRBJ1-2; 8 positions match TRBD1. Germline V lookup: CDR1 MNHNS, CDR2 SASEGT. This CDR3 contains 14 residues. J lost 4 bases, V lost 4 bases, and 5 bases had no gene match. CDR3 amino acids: CASSVDRGGYGYTF. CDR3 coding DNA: TGTGCCAGCAGTGTTGACAGGGGTGGCTATGGCTACACCTTC.

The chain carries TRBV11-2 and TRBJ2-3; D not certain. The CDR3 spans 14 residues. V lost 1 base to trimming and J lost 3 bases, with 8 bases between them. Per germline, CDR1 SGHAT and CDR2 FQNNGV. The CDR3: CASSLADVTDTQYF. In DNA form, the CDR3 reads TGTGCCAGCAGCTTAGCAGACGTGACAGATACGCAGTATTTT.

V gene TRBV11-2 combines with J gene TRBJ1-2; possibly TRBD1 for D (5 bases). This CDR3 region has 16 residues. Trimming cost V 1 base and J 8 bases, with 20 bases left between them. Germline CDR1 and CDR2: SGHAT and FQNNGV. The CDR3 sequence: CASSLGNLAGPQGYTF. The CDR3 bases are TGTGCCAGCAGCTTAGGGAACTTAGCAGGGCCCCAGGGCTACACCTTC. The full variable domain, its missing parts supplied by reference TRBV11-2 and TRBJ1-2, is EAGVAQSPRYKIIEKRQSVAFWCNPISGHATLYWYQQILGQGPKLLIQFQNNGVVDDSQLPKDRFSAERLKGVDSTLKIQPAKLEDSAVYLCASSLGNLAGPQGYTFGSGTRLTVV.

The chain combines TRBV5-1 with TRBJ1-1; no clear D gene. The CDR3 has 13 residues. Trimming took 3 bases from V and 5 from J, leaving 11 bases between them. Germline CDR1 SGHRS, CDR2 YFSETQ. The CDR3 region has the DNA TGCGCCAGCAGCTCGGCCGGGTGGACTGAAGCTTTCTTT. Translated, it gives CASSSAGWTEAFF.

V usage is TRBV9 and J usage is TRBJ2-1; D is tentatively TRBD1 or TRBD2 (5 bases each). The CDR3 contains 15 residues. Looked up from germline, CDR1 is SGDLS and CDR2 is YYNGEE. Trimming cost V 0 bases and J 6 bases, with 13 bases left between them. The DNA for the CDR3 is TGTGCCAGCAGCGTAGGGGCCCTAGGGACCAATGAGCAGTTCTTC. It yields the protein CASSVGALGTNEQFF. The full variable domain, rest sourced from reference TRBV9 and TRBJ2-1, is DSGVTQTPKHLITATGQRVTLRCSPRSGDLSVYWYQQSLDQGLQFLIQYYNGEERAKGNILERFSAQQFPDLHSELNLSSLELGDSALYFCASSVGALGTNEQFFGPGTRLTVL.

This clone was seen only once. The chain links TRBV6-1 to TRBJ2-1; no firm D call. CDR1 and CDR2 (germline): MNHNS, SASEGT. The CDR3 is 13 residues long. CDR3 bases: TGTGGTACCGGGCCCCGCTCCTACAATGAGCAGTTCTTC. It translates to CGTGPRSYNEQFF.

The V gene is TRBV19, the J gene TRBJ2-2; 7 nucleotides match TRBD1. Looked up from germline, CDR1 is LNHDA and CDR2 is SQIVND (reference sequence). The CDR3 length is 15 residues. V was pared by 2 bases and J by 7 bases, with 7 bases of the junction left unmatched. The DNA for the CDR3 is TGTGCCAGTAGTATACCTGGACAGGTTGTCGGGGAGCTGTTTTTT. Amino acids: CASSIPGQVVGELFF.

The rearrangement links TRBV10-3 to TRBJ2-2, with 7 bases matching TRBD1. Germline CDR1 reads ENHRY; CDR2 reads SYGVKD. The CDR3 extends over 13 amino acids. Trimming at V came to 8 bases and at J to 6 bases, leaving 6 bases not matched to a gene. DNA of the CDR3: TGTGCCATCGGGATTCAGGGGGCCGGGGAGCTGTTTTTT. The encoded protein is CAIGIQGAGELFF.

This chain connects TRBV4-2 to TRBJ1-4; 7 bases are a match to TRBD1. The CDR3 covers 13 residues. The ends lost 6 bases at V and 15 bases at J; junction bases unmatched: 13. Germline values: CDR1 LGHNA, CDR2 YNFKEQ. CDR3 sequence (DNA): TGTGCCAGCAGTGTGGGTCAAGACAGGGCCTTGTTTTTT. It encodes CASSVGQDRALFF.

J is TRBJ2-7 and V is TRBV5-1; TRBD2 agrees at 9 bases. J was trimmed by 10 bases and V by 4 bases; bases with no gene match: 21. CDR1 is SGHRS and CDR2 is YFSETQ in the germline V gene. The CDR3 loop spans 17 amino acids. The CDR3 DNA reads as TGCGCCAGCAGCCCTTGGGGTACTCGCGGGAGGGCCCCGCGTCAGTACTTC. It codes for CASSPWGTRGRAPRQYF.

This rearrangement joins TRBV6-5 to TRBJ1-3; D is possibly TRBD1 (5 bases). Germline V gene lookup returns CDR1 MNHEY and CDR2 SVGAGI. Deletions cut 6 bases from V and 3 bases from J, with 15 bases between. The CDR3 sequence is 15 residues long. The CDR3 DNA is TGTGCCAGCAGGTCCCAGGGTATCAGTGGAAACACCATATATTTT. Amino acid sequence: CASRSQGISGNTIYF.

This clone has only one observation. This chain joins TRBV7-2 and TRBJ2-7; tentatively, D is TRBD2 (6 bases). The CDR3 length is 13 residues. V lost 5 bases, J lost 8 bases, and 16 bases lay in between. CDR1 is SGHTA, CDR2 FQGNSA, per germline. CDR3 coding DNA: TGTGCCAGCAGCCCGGCGGGGCTTAAGAAGCAGTACTTC. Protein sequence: CASSPAGLKKQYF.

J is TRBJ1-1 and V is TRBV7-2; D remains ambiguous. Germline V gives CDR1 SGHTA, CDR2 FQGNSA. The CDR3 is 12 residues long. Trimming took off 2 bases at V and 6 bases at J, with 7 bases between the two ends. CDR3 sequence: CASSLIRPEAFF. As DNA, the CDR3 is TGTGCCAGCAGCTTAATTCGACCTGAAGCTTTCTTT.

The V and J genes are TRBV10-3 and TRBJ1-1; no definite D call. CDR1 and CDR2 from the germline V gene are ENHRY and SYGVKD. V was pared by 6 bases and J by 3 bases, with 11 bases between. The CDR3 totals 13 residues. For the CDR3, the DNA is TGTGCCATCAGGGGGAAGGCGGACACTGAAGCTTTCTTT. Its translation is CAIRGKADTEAFF.